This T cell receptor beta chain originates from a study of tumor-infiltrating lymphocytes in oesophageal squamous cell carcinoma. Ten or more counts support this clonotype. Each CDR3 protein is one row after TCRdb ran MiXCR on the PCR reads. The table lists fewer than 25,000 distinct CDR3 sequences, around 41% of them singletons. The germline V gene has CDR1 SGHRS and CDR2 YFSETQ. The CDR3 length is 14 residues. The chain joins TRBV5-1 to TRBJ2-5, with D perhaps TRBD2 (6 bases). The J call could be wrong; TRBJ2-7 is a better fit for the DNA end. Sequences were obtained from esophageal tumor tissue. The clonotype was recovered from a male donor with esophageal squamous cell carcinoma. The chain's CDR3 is CASSWRGYSYEQYF. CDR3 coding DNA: TGCGCCAGCAGTTGGCGGGGCTACTCCTACGAGCAGTACTTC.